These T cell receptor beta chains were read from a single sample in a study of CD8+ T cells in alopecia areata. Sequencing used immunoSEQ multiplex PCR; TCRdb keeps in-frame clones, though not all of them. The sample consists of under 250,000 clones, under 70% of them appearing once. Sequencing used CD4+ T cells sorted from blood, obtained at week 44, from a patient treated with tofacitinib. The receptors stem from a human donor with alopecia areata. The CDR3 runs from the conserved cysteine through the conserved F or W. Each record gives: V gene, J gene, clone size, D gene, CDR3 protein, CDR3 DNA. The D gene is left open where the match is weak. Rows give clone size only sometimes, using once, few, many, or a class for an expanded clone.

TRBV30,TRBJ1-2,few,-,CAWSLGGYGYTF,TGTGCCTGGAGCTTGGGAGGGTATGGCTACACCTTC
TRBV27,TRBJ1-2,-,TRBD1,CASSSTYRGYGYTF,TGTGCCAGCAGTTCCACCTACAGGGGTTATGGCTACACCTTC
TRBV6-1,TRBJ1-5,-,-,CASSDGVASNQPQHF,TGTGCCAGCAGTGACGGGGTTGCGAGCAATCAGCCCCAGCATTTT
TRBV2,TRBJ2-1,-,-,CASRGGALSYNEQFF,TGTGCCAGCCGAGGGGGGGCTCTATCCTACAATGAGCAGTTCTTC
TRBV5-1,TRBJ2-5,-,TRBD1,CASSSRGQTSETQYF,TGCGCCAGCAGCTCTCGGGGACAGACATCGGAGACCCAGTACTTC
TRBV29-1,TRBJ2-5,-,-,CSVRPQETQYF,TGCAGCGTCAGGCCCCAAGAGACCCAGTACTTC
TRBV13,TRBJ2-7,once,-,CASSSDPAEQYF,TGTGCCAGCAGCTCAGACCCGGCCGAGCAGTACTTC
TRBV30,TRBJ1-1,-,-,CAWRSGANTEAFF,TGTGCCTGGAGGTCAGGGGCGAACACTGAAGCTTTCTTT
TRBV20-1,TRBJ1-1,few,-,CSTGSLTEAFF,TGCAGTACCGGGAGTCTCACTGAAGCTTTCTTT
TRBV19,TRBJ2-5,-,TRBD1,CASSIPAGTEETQYF,TGTGCCAGTAGTATACCAGCCGGGACAGAAGAGACCCAGTACTTC
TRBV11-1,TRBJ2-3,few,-,CASSPRQDTQYF,TGTGCCAGCAGCCCAAGGCAGGATACGCAGTATTTT
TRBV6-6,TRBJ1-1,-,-,CASSYAAGAGNTEAFF,TGTGCCAGCAGTTACGCGGCAGGGGCAGGTAACACTGAAGCTTTCTTT
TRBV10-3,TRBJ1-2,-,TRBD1,CAISEPGQVPGYTF,TGTGCCATCAGTGAGCCTGGACAGGTTCCCGGCTACACCTTC
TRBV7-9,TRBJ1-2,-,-,CASSSPTGNLYGYTF,TGTGCCAGCAGCTCCCCTACAGGGAACCTTTATGGCTACACCTTC
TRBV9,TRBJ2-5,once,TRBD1,CASSTSPGTGLETQYF,TGTGCCAGCAGCACTAGTCCCGGGACAGGGTTGGAGACCCAGTACTTC
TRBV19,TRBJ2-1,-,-,CASSRVGSRQFF,TGTGCCAGTAGTCGAGTAGGGAGTAGGCAGTTCTTC
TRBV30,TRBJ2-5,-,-,CAWTRQPQETQYF,TGTGCCTGGACTAGACAGCCACAAGAGACCCAGTACTTC
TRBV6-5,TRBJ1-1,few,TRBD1,CASSQRTGNTEAFF,TGTGCCAGCAGCCAGCGGACAGGGAACACTGAAGCTTTCTTT
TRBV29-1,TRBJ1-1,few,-,CSVGNSDTEAFF,TGCAGCGTAGGTAACAGTGACACTGAAGCTTTCTTT
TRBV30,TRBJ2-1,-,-,CAWSVGVNEQFF,TGTGCCTGGAGTGTAGGGGTGAATGAGCAGTTCTTC
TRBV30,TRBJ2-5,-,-,CAWSPGGETQYF,TGTGCCTGGAGTCCAGGAGGGGAGACCCAGTACTTC
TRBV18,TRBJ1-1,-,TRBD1,CASSPQGASAFF,TGTGCCAGCTCACCACAGGGGGCTAGCGCTTTCTTT
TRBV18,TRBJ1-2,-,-,CASSVSGGALYGYTF,TGTGCCAGCTCCGTCTCGGGGGGCGCTCTGTATGGCTACACCTTC
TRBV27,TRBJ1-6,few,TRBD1,CASSLSSGTGANSPLHF,TGTGCCAGCAGTTTATCGTCTGGGACAGGGGCTAATTCACCCCTCCACTTT
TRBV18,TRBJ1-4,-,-,CASSPVSGDEKLFF,TGTGCCAGCTCACCAGTCTCCGGGGATGAAAAACTGTTTTTT
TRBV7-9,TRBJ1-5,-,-,CASSSGNQPQHF,TGTGCCAGCAGCTCGGGGAATCAGCCCCAGCATTTT
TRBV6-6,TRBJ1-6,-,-,CASSYLENNSPLHF,TGTGCCAGCAGTTATTTGGAAAATAATTCACCCCTCCACTTT
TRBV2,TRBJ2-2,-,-,CASSEEARSPLFF,TGTGCCAGCAGTGAAGAGGCCAGAAGTCCGTTGTTTTTT
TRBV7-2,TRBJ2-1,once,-,CASSRVVAEYNEQFF,TGTGCCAGCAGCCGGGTAGTAGCGGAATACAATGAGCAGTTCTTC
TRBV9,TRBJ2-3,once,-,CASSVVSDGTDTQYF,TGTGCCAGCAGCGTAGTTAGCGACGGCACAGATACGCAGTATTTT
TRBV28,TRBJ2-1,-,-,CASSLPGAGNEQFF,TGTGCCAGCAGTTTACCAGGGGCGGGGAATGAGCAGTTCTTC
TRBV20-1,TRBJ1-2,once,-,CSLFRESGYTF,TGCAGCTTATTCCGGGAGAGTGGCTACACCTTC
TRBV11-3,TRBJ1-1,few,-,CASSLGGNTEAFF,TGTGCCAGCAGCTTAGGGGGGAACACTGAAGCTTTCTTT
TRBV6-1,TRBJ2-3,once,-,CASRGDGTDTQYF,TGTGCCAGCAGGGGGGATGGCACAGATACGCAGTATTTT
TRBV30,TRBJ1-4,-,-,CAWSRATDEKLFF,TGTGCCTGGAGCCGGGCCACAGATGAAAAACTGTTTTTT
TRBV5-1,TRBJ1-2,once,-,CASSLARGGDGYTF,TGCGCCAGCAGCTTGGCCAGGGGCGGCGATGGCTACACCTTC
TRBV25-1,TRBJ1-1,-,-,CASSRFETEAFF,TGTGCCAGCAGTCGGTTCGAGACTGAAGCTTTCTTT
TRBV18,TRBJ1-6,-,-,CASSPGQSPLHF,TGTGCCAGCTCACCAGGGCAATCACCCCTCCACTTT
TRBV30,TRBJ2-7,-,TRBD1,CAWETGVRQYF,TGTGCCTGGGAAACAGGGGTGCGGCAGTACTTC
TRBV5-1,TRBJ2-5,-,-,CASSPGLETQYF,TGCGCCAGCAGCCCCGGACTAGAGACCCAGTACTTC
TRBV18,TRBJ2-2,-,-,CASSPPKGNGELFF,TGCGCCAGCTCACCACCGAAGGGGAACGGGGAGCTGTTTTTT
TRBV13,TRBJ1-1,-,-,CASSLLSQGNSREAFF,TGTGCCAGCAGCTTATTAAGTCAGGGGAACTCTAGGGAAGCTTTCTTT
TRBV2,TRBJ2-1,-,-,CASSDSGGSYNEQFF,TGTGCCAGCAGTGACAGCGGAGGGTCCTACAATGAGCAGTTCTTC
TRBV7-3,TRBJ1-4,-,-,CASSLTGRANEKLFF,TGTGCCAGCAGCTTAACGGGCAGGGCTAATGAAAAACTGTTTTTT
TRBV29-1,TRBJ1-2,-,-,CSVVRGDDGYTF,TGCAGCGTTGTGAGGGGGGATGACGGCTACACCTTC
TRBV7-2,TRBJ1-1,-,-,CASSLVRGMNTEAFF,TGTGCCAGCAGCTTAGTTCGGGGAATGAACACTGAAGCTTTCTTT
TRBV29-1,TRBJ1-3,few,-,CSASIGDTIYF,TGCAGCGCCTCGATCGGGGACACCATATATTTT
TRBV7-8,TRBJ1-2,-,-,CASSLAGGFGGYTF,TGTGCCAGCAGCTTAGCAGGGGGATTTGGCGGCTACACCTTC
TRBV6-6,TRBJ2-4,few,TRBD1,CASSRGQVLAKNIQYF,TGTGCCAGCAGTCGTGGACAGGTGCTAGCCAAAAACATTCAGTACTTC
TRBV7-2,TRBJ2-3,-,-,CASSLMVQVQDTQYF,TGTGCCAGCAGCTTAATGGTTCAGGTCCAAGATACGCAGTATTTT
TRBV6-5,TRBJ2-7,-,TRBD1,CASGTGTGGYEQYF,TGTGCCAGCGGGACCGGGACAGGGGGTTACGAGCAGTACTTC
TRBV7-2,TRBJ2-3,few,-,CASSLAQRLTDTQYF,TGTGCCAGCAGCTTAGCTCAGCGGTTGACTGATACGCAGTATTTT
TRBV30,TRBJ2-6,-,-,CAWSVGDISGANVLTF,TGTGCCTGGAGTGTCGGGGACATCTCTGGGGCCAACGTCCTGACTTTC
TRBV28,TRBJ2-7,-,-,CASSFRGYPTYEQYF,TGTGCCAGCAGTTTCCGGGGGTACCCAACCTACGAGCAGTACTTC